The present T cell receptor beta chain was sequenced within a study of blood T cell repertoires in COVID-19. Looking at the study overall: Spain, Italy and the United States supplied samples that represented acute and convalescent COVID-19. T cells, B-cell-depleted T cells, or PBMCs supplied cDNA or gDNA.

In its sample, this clone was seen a few times. Trimming cost V 0 bases and J 2 bases, with 9 bases left between them. The CDR3 has 15 residues. Per the germline V gene, CDR1 is SGDLS and CDR2 is YYNGEE. In the study's own analysis: Estimates of nucleated cell counts were drawn from the amplification of reference gene primers. Only in-frame clones appear in the TCRdb table, and some are missing; sequencing was by immunoSEQ multiplex PCR. Clone size and V and J calls were adopted from that table, with D and trimming inferred from the DNA. In the table there are fewer than 250,000 clones, just over 85% of which are singletons.

The sequenced sample was peripheral blood. This TCR was recovered from a man in his forties or fifties with acute or convalescent COVID-19. The chain recombines TRBV9 with TRBJ1-5; D possibly corresponds to TRBD1 (5 bases). The CDR3: CASSVDGTGNQPQHF. The CDR3 DNA follows: TGTGCCAGCAGCGTAGATGGGACTGGCAATCAGCCCCAGCATTTT.